This T cell receptor beta chain was captured in a study of blood T cells in healthy people across ages. On the study more broadly: In model experiments, template switching was able to capture about one barcoded beta molecule for every two T cells that were present.

The CDR3 has 16 residues. The trim removed 6 bases at V and 5 bases at J, leaving 12 bases unmatched. Germline-derived CDR1 and CDR2 are MDHEN and SYDVKM. A second PCR, run for roughly 7 to 11 cycles, used a sample-barcoded 5' primer plus a J-beta primer mix. One entry per CDR3 protein, called by TCRdb with MiXCR from the 5' RACE reads. The sample holds fewer than 2,000,000 distinct CDR3 sequences, roughly two fifths seen once. The study, taken as a whole, reports: Unsorted PBMC material precluded a definitive naive versus antigen-experienced comparison.

Concerning this clonotype: Its target is unknown.

This clonotype was obtained from a human donor in good health. This chain connects TRBV28 to TRBJ2-1; 8 nucleotides match TRBD1. Specimen: blood. The CDR3 sequence: CASSGQGRISNNEQFF. CDR3 in DNA: TGTGCCAGCAGCGGACAGGGCAGGATCTCGAACAATGAGCAGTTCTTC.